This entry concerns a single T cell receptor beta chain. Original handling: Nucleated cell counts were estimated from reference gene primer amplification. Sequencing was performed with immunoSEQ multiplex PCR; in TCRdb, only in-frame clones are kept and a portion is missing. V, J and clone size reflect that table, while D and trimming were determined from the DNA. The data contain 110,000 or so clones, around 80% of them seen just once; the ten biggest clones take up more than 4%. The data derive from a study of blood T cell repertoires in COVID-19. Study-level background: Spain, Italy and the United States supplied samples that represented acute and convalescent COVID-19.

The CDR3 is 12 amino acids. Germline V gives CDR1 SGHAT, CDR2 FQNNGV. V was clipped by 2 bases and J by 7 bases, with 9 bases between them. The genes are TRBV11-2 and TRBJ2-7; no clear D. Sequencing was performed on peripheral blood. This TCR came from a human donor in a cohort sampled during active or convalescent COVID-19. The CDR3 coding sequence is TGTGCCAGCAGCTTAAGTTCCAGAGAGCAGTACTTC. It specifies CASSLSSREQYF.